This T cell receptor beta chain appears in the sequencing data of a study of a mutant IDH1 vaccine in newly diagnosed glioma. Study as a whole: The treated group averaged 40.4 years old and was 62.5% male, around 38% female.

Some clones are missing from TCRdb's copy, which holds only in-frame ones; the method was immunoSEQ multiplex PCR. This sample has 77,000 or so clones; approximately 89% occur once, and the top ten carry approximately 0.8%. Per the germline V gene, CDR1 is MNHNY and CDR2 is SVGAGI (reference sequence). This CDR3 spans 16 amino acids. Trimming cost V 10 bases and J 0 bases; bases outside gene matches: 9. A note on this clone: Its target is unknown.

This sample's time point: week 23, last vaccination. With topical imiquimod, each dose of the vaccine consisted of 300 ug of mutant IDH1 20-mer peptide. Astrocytomas found in donors were new, WHO grade 3 or 4, IDH1-mutant and ATRX-lost. The rearrangement joins TRBV6-6 to TRBJ2-6; 7 bases agree with TRBD1. The TCR sequence derives from a woman in her forties or fifties with glioma. The starting material was PBMCs, obtained from a glioma patient whose treatment included an IDH1 peptide vaccine. CDR3 coding DNA: TGTGCCATCCCCGACAGGGAGAGCTCTGGGGCCAACGTCCTGACTTTC. Its protein product is CAIPDRESSGANVLTF.